This T cell receptor beta chain was identified in a study of cytomegalovirus exposure and HLA in healthy donors. Study conclusions and caveats: V- and J-gene trimming in TCR beta was tied to a missense DCLRE1C variant by an analysis performed later. Some TCR beta chains (more than 150 of them) were listed as cytomegalovirus-associated. A cluster of highly shared sequence variants was likely a sequencing artifact.

Concerning this clone: The antigen is not known. Distinct nucleotide sequences in the sample also encode this CDR3.

Amplification used 60 Vbeta primers and 13 Jbeta primers. How the authors handled the data: Later, some 79 million unique TCR beta chains were counted in an analysis, and 8.5 million to 13 million of them were shared. Measured with immunoSEQ multiplex PCR; TCRdb has only the in-frame clones, and not every one. V and J calls and clone size follow that table, whereas D and trimming were derived from the DNA. The table records about 36,000 clones, about 70% of them present only once. The specimen sequenced was PBMCs. This TCR was recovered from a man younger than 40 in good health and CMV-seronegative.

CDR3 residues: CASSRTGGNYGYTF. The CDR3 DNA reads TGTGCCAGCAGCCGGACAGGGGGCAACTATGGCTACACCTTC. The chain combines TRBV6-5 with TRBJ1-2; 11 nucleotides match TRBD1. The CDR3 covers 14 residues. CDR1 and CDR2 from the germline V gene are MNHEY and SVGAGI. With 6 bases clipped from V and 2 bases from J, the junction kept 2 bases outside the gene matches.